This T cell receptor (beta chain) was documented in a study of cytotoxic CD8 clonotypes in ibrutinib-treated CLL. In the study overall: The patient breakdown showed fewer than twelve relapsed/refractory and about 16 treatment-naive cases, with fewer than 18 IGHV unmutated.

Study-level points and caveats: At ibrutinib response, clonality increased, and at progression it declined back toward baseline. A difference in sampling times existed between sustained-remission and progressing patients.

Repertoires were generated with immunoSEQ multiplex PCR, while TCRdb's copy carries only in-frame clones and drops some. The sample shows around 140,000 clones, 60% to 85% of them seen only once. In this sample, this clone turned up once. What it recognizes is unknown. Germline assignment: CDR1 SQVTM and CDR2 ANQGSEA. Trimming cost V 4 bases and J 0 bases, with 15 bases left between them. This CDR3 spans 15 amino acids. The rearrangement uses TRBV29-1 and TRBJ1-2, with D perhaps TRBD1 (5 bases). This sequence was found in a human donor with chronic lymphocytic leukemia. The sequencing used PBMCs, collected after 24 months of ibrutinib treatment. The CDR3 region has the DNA TGCAGCGTTGGGGGTTTGGGGCAGCCTAACTATGGCTACACCTTC. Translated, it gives CSVGGLGQPNYGYTF.